The rows below give T cell receptor beta chains drawn from one sample of a study of blood T cell repertoires in COVID-19. TCRdb keeps only in-frame clones here, not all; method: immunoSEQ multiplex PCR. Among approximately 180,000 clones, 85% to 90% were seen once, and the ten largest hold around 12%. The specimen sequenced was peripheral blood. These receptors all come from a woman aged 70 to 79 with COVID-19, enrolled during active disease. The CDR3 runs from the conserved cysteine through the conserved F or W. The D gene is left open where the match is weak. A clone size is listed for some rows: how often the clone was seen (once, few, many), or a class if it is expanded.

V	length	size	D	J	CDR3	DNA
TRBV6-6	15	NA	TRBD1	TRBJ2-7	CASSYHPGQGFEQYF	TGTGCCAGCAGTTACCATCCGGGACAGGGTTTTGAGCAGTACTTC
TRBV7-8	17	NA	TRBD2	TRBJ2-7	CASSLSGTSGIPYEQYF	TGTGCCAGCAGCTTATCTGGGACTAGCGGGATACCCTACGAGCAGTACTTC
TRBV28	14	many	NA	TRBJ1-2	CASSLLAGIYGYTF	TGTGCCAGCAGTTTATTGGCAGGGATATATGGCTACACCTTC
TRBV6-5	15	once	NA	TRBJ2-1	CASTIETGPYNEQFF	TGTGCCAGCACCATAGAGACAGGACCCTACAATGAGCAGTTCTTC
TRBV28	12	NA	NA	TRBJ2-7	CASSDRNPVPHF	TGTGCCAGCAGCGACAGGAACCCAGTACCCCACTTC
TRBV7-3	13	NA	NA	TRBJ2-3	CASSSGTTDTQYF	TGTGCCAGCAGCTCGGGAACCACAGATACGCAGTATTTT
TRBV2	15	NA	TRBD1	TRBJ1-6	CASSLQGVDNSPLHF	TGTGCCAGCAGTCTACAGGGGGTGGATAATTCACCCCTCCACTTT
TRBV18	14	NA	NA	TRBJ1-2	CASSPIGDSYGYTF	TGTGCCAGCTCGCCAATTGGAGACAGTTATGGCTACACCTTC
TRBV25-1	12	NA	TRBD2	TRBJ2-3	CASSLAGDTQYF	TGTGCCAGCAGTTTAGCGGGAGATACGCAGTATTTT
TRBV25-1	14	NA	NA	TRBJ1-1	CASTTGGVNTEAFF	TGTGCCAGCACTACTGGAGGGGTGAACACTGAAGCTTTCTTT
TRBV6-2/TRBV6-3	18	NA	TRBD2	TRBJ2-7	CASSYSLRLAEVSYEQYF	TGTGCCAGCAGTTACTCCTTGCGTCTAGCGGAGGTTTCCTACGAGCAGTACTTC
TRBV29-1	14	NA	NA	TRBJ2-6	CSVVRGPGANVLTF	TGCAGCGTTGTTAGAGGGCCTGGGGCCAACGTCCTGACTTTC
TRBV7-2	14	NA	NA	TRBJ1-3	CASSRDSSGNTIYF	TGTGCCAGCAGCAGAGACAGCTCTGGAAACACCATATATTTT
TRBV7-3	15	NA	NA	TRBJ1-1	CASSPVGGANTEAFF	TGTGCCAGCAGCCCCGTGGGGGGGGCGAACACTGAAGCTTTCTTT
TRBV2	15	NA	NA	TRBJ1-5	CASTTQGYSNQPQHF	TGTGCCAGCACCACCCAGGGGTATAGCAATCAGCCCCAGCATTTT
TRBV10-3	14	once	NA	TRBJ1-2	CAIGESGRNYGYTF	TGTGCCATCGGGGAGTCAGGGAGGAATTATGGCTACACCTTC
TRBV27	18	NA	TRBD2	TRBJ2-7	CASSLLPGTSGRWYEQYF	TGTGCCAGCAGTTTACTGCCCGGGACTAGCGGGAGGTGGTACGAGCAGTACTTC
TRBV19	15	NA	TRBD1	TRBJ2-5	CASTDRPGQQETQYF	TGTGCCAGTACCGATCGGCCGGGACAGCAAGAGACCCAGTACTTC